This T cell receptor (beta chain) comes out of a study of blood T cell repertoires in COVID-19. As for the study in general: Sources were T cells, B-cell-depleted T cells, or PBMCs; the material itself was cDNA or gDNA.

Per germline, CDR1 DFQATT and CDR2 SNEGSKA (reference sequence). This CDR3 comprises 10 residues. Trimming left V 3 bases short and J 11 bases short, with 11 bases between. This clone was recorded once. The protocol was immunoSEQ multiplex PCR, while the TCRdb copy is restricted to in-frame clones and leaves out a portion. This table has about 72,000 clones, about 91% appearing once. The clonotype comes from a woman aged 60-75 years with active COVID-19. Sequencing input: peripheral blood. The rearrangement uses TRBV20-1 and TRBJ2-7; D gene uncertain. DNA of the CDR3: TGCAGTGCTAGTTTGTACCTAGAGTACTTC. The encoded protein is CSASLYLEYF.